These T cell receptor beta chains were read from a single sample in a study of technical replicates of blood from a few donors. Measured with immunoSEQ multiplex PCR; TCRdb has only the in-frame clones, and not every one. The sample has 79,000 or so clones; 90% to 95% are singletons. The sequenced material came from T cells isolated from PBMCs. These receptors were taken from a human donor in good health. Each CDR3 is given with its conserved first and last residue. D genes are given only for firm matches. Clone size is not always given. Where it is, it says once, few, many or a class for expanded clones.

once TRBJ1-1 TRBV30 - CAWSRRRMNAEAFF TGTGCCTGGAGTCGACGGAGGATGAACGCTGAAGCTTTCTTT
once TRBJ2-1 TRBV7-9 - CASTSFRGANEQFF TGTGCCAGCACATCGTTCAGGGGCGCAAATGAGCAGTTCTTC
once TRBJ2-2 TRBV9 - CASSDSNYGGTGELFF TGTGCCAGCAGCGATTCTAACTATGGTGGCACCGGGGAGCTGTTTTTT
- TRBJ2-2 TRBV11-2 TRBD1 CASSPGTVKNTGELFF TGTGCCAGCAGCCCCGGGACAGTAAAGAACACCGGGGAGCTGTTTTTT
- TRBJ1-1 TRBV5-6 TRBD1 CASSRQGAEAFF TGTGCCAGCAGTCGACAGGGGGCTGAAGCTTTCTTT
- TRBJ2-3 TRBV7-9 TRBD2 CASSSGTSGRTDTQYF TGTGCCAGCAGTAGTGGGACTAGCGGGAGAACAGATACGCAGTATTTT
- TRBJ2-1 TRBV18 - CASSPTSGLSYNEQFF TGTGCCAGCTCACCAACAAGCGGCCTCTCCTACAATGAGCAGTTCTTC
- TRBJ2-3 TRBV5-6 - CASSSGGTDTQYF TGTGCCAGCAGCTCAGGGGGCACAGATACGCAGTATTTT
- TRBJ1-1 TRBV6-1 TRBD1 CASSESQGAPNTEAFF TGTGCCAGCAGTGAGTCCCAGGGGGCGCCGAACACTGAAGCTTTCTTT
- TRBJ2-3 TRBV28 TRBD2 CASSLRASGMSTDTQYF TGTGCCAGCAGTTTAAGGGCTAGCGGAATGAGCACAGATACGCAGTATTTT
- TRBJ2-2 TRBV19 - CASSILRESGELFF TGTGCCAGTAGTATCTTGAGGGAGTCCGGGGAGCTGTTTTTT
- TRBJ2-6 TRBV29-1 - CSVLSGANVLTF TGCAGCGTCTTATCTGGGGCCAACGTCCTGACTTTC
- TRBJ2-7 TRBV6-5 TRBD2 CASSGLAGSYEQYF TGTGCCAGTTCGGGACTAGCGGGCTCCTACGAGCAGTACTTC
once TRBJ2-3 TRBV4-3 - CASSQVGGATDTQYF TGCGCCAGCAGCCAAGTAGGGGGAGCGACAGATACGCAGTATTTT
- TRBJ1-3 TRBV7-2 TRBD1 CASSLEGAAGNTIYF TGTGCCAGCAGCTTAGAGGGGGCGGCGGGAAACACCATATATTTT
- TRBJ1-3 TRBV19 - CASSMRQPSSGNTIYF TGTGCCAGTAGTATGCGTCAGCCTAGCTCTGGAAACACCATATATTTT
- TRBJ1-2 TRBV4-1 TRBD1 CASSQDPGQNYGYTF TGCGCCAGCAGCCAAGACCCGGGACAGAACTATGGCTACACCTTC
- TRBJ1-5 TRBV4-1 - CASSAQENQPQHF TGCGCCAGCAGCGCACAGGAGAATCAGCCCCAGCATTTT
- TRBJ1-5 TRBV6-5 TRBD1 CASSRGQRNQPQHF TGTGCCAGCAGCCGGGGACAGCGAAATCAGCCCCAGCATTTT
- TRBJ2-3 TRBV20-1 TRBD2 CSAPRTSGRYF TGCAGTGCTCCTAGGACTAGCGGGCGGTATTTT
- TRBJ1-1 TRBV18 - CASSPLRGSEAFF TGTGCCAGCTCACCACTTAGGGGGTCGGAAGCTTTCTTT
- TRBJ1-2 TRBV7-9 - CASSSSDGGGRGYTF TGTGCCAGCAGCTCAAGCGACGGGGGGGGCCGTGGCTACACCTTC
- TRBJ2-3 TRBV11-3 TRBD2 CASSPLEAAGVTDTQYF TGTGCCAGCAGCCCCCTCGAGGCAGCGGGAGTCACAGATACGCAGTATTTT
- TRBJ2-4 TRBV2 TRBD2 CASSTTTSGGSKNIQYF TGTGCCAGCAGTACTACGACTAGCGGGGGGTCCAAAAACATTCAGTACTTC
- TRBJ2-1 TRBV5-1 - CASSSERRLNHNEQFF TGCGCCAGCAGCTCGGAGCGGCGCCTCAACCACAATGAGCAGTTCTTC
- TRBJ2-7 TRBV27 - CASSLDRYSYEQYF TGTGCCAGCAGTTTAGACAGGTACTCCTACGAGCAGTACTTC
- TRBJ2-1 TRBV6-4 TRBD2 CASRNASGIHNEQFF TGTGCCAGCAGGAACGCTAGCGGCATCCACAATGAGCAGTTCTTC
- TRBJ2-5 TRBV5-8 - CASSPTGWQETQYF TGTGCCAGCAGCCCGACGGGATGGCAAGAGACCCAGTACTTC
- TRBJ1-1 TRBV6-5 - CASSYTTGPNTEAFF TGTGCCAGCAGTTACACTACAGGGCCGAACACTGAAGCTTTCTTT
- TRBJ2-2 TRBV11-3 TRBD1 CASSRDRGRIGELFF TGTGCCAGCAGCCGAGACAGGGGGCGCATCGGGGAGCTGTTTTTT
- TRBJ1-2 TRBV28 - CASTQRQSANYGYTF TGTGCCAGCACCCAAAGACAATCGGCTAACTATGGCTACACCTTC
few TRBJ1-2 TRBV27 - CASSLAVNYGYTF TGTGCCAGCAGTTTAGCAGTTAACTATGGCTACACCTTC
- TRBJ2-1 TRBV25-1 - CASNGRAGVLQFF TGTGCCAGCAACGGCCGTGCAGGTGTTCTTCAGTTCTTC
- TRBJ2-7 TRBV7-9 TRBD1 CASSLGGDRGRYEQYF TGTGCCAGCAGCTTAGGGGGGGACAGGGGTCGGTACGAGCAGTACTTC
- TRBJ1-1 TRBV30 - CAWSVGRDTEAFF TGTGCCTGGAGTGTCGGCAGGGACACTGAAGCTTTCTTT
- TRBJ2-7 TRBV5-1 TRBD2 CASSYASGSYEQYF TGCGCCAGCAGCTATGCTAGCGGGAGTTACGAGCAGTACTTC
- TRBJ2-5 TRBV4-3 - CASSQELGRGETQYF TGCGCCAGCAGCCAAGAGCTGGGAAGGGGAGAGACCCAGTACTTC
- TRBJ1-2 TRBV28 - CASSLTETALYGYTF TGTGCCAGCAGTTTAACAGAAACAGCCCTCTATGGCTACACCTTC
- TRBJ2-6 TRBV28 - CASSSKGISGANVLTF TGTGCCAGCAGTTCGAAGGGGATCTCTGGGGCCAACGTCCTGACTTTC
- TRBJ2-1 TRBV11-2 TRBD2 CASSLGAGADNEQFF TGTGCCAGCAGCTTAGGGGCGGGAGCAGACAATGAGCAGTTCTTC
few TRBJ1-1 TRBV6-5 - CASSFQEGERAFF TGTGCCAGCAGCTTTCAAGAGGGGGAACGAGCTTTCTTT
- TRBJ2-3 TRBV11-2 TRBD2 CASRPRRTSGRDTQYF TGTGCCAGCAGACCCCGGCGGACTAGCGGGAGGGATACGCAGTATTTT
- TRBJ2-5 TRBV9 - CASSVDPGQETQYF TGTGCCAGCAGCGTAGATCCGGGACAAGAGACCCAGTACTTC
- TRBJ2-3 TRBV19 - CASSPGTDTQYF TGTGCCAGTAGTCCCGGCACAGATACGCAGTATTTT
- TRBJ1-1 TRBV5-3 - CARSHVTGPTATEAFF TGTGCCAGAAGCCACGTGACAGGCCCCACGGCCACTGAAGCTTTCTTT
- TRBJ2-2 TRBV10-3 TRBD2 CAIMTGGNTGELFF TGTGCCATCATGACGGGAGGGAACACCGGGGAGCTGTTTTTT
- TRBJ1-1 TRBV2 - CASLIQGLNTEAFF TGTGCCAGCCTTATACAGGGACTGAACACTGAAGCTTTCTTT
- TRBJ1-1 TRBV7-2 - CASSLDRNTEAFF TGTGCCAGCAGCTTAGACAGGAACACTGAAGCTTTCTTT
- TRBJ1-5 TRBV6-1 - CASSELRAGQPQHF TGTGCCAGCAGTGAATTGAGGGCCGGTCAGCCCCAGCATTTT
- TRBJ2-6 TRBV5-1 TRBD1 CASWTGNSGANVLTF TGCGCCAGCTGGACAGGTAACTCTGGGGCCAACGTCCTGACTTTC
- TRBJ2-1 TRBV29-1 - CSVEAWPMWFF TGCAGCGTTGAAGCATGGCCCATGTGGTTCTTC
- TRBJ1-5 TRBV2 - CASIPDSRQPQHF TGTGCCAGCATCCCGGACAGTAGACAGCCCCAGCATTTT
- TRBJ2-1 TRBV4-1 - CASSLRTTDNEQFF TGCGCCAGCAGCCTTAGGACAACAGACAATGAGCAGTTCTTC
- TRBJ2-7 TRBV18 TRBD1 CASSVGQVVYEQYF TGTGCCAGCTCAGTGGGACAGGTTGTTTACGAGCAGTACTTC
- TRBJ2-7 TRBV19 TRBD1 CASSIEDRRLGYEQYF TGTGCCAGTAGTATAGAGGACAGGCGATTGGGCTACGAGCAGTACTTC